This TCR beta chain was identified during a study of blood T cell repertoires in COVID-19. Trimming cost V 5 bases and J 6 bases, with 20 bases left between them. Germline CDR1 is SQVTM and CDR2 is ANQGSEA. The CDR3 sequence is 15 residues long. The protocol was immunoSEQ multiplex PCR, while the TCRdb copy is restricted to in-frame clones and leaves out a portion. The data show about 210,000 clones, approximately 88% seen once. The receptor's source is a woman in her 40s with acute COVID-19. The sequenced sample consisted of PBMCs or T cells enriched from blood (not recorded which). The rearrangement joins TRBV29-1 to TRBJ2-1; weak D call: TRBD2 (5 bases). This CDR3 is CSVRPGRTSGNEQFF. The CDR3 DNA reads as TGCAGCGTTCGTCCTGGCCGGACTTCGGGCAATGAGCAGTTCTTC.